This entry features one T cell receptor (beta chain) sequence. Antigen: not known. MiXCR was run by TCRdb on the RACE reads, yielding one entry per CDR3 protein. The sample gives 79,000 or so distinct CDR3 sequences, around 30% of which show up once; about 10% is in the top ten. This entry is derived from a study of human T cells and chemical hapten exposure. For the study at large: Alopecia areata, totalis or universalis affected patients, mainly female. Study observations and caveats: The donors suffered from alopecia, so their immune response may not match that of healthy people.

Time point of the sample: patch test 1, 2 weeks after DPC sensitization. Treatment here: therapeutic diphenylcyclopropenone sensitization with weekly scalp DPC. The CDR3 has 16 amino acids. CDR1 is KGHDR and CDR2 is SFDVKD in the germline V gene. Germline trimming cut 4 bases from V and 10 bases from J; bases unmatched to any gene: 9. The chain joins TRBV24-1 to TRBJ2-1; 13 nucleotides line up with TRBD2. The sample here was whole blood, taken in connection with sensitization to the hapten diphenylcyclopropenone (DPC). The origin of this receptor is a man between 35 and 55 years old with alopecia areata. Some clones in this sample may be carry-over from other donors' samples. The DNA for the CDR3 is TGTGCCACCAGTGACCGTACTAGCGGGAGGGATTGGGAGCAGTTCTTC. This translates into CATSDRTSGRDWEQFF.